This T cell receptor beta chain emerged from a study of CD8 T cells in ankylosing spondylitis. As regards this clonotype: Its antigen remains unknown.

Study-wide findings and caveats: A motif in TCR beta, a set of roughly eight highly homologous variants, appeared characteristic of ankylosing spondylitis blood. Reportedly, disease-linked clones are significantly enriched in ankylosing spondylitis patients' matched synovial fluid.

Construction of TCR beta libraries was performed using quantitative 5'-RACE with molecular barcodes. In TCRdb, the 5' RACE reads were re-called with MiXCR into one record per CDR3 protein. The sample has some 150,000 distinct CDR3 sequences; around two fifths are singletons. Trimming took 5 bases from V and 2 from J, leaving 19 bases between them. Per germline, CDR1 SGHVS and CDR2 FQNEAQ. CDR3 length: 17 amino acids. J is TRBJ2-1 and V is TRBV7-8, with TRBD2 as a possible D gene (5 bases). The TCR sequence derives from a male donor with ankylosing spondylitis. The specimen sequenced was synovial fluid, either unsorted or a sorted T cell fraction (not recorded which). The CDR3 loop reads CASSPFSSPMPYNEQFF. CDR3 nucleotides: TGTGCCAGCAGCCCATTCTCTAGCCCCATGCCCTACAATGAGCAGTTCTTC.